These T cell receptor beta chains were read from a single sample in a study of cytomegalovirus exposure and HLA in healthy donors. Measured with immunoSEQ multiplex PCR; TCRdb has only the in-frame clones, and not every one. The table includes fewer than 250,000 clones, just under 75% detected once. Specimen: PBMCs. The receptors stem from a man younger than 40 in good health and CMV-seropositive. The CDR3 runs from the conserved cysteine through the conserved F or W. The order of the fields is D gene, J gene, V gene, clone size, CDR3 protein, CDR3 DNA. D genes are given only for firm matches. Not all rows give a size; the values are once, few, many and, for expanded clones, a class.

D: NA; J: TRBJ1-1; V: TRBV7-2; size: NA; CDR3: CASSLGRGNTEAFF; DNA: TGTGCCAGCAGCTTAGGAAGAGGGAACACTGAAGCTTTCTTT
D: NA; J: TRBJ2-6; V: TRBV5-1; size: NA; CDR3: CASSLTFDSSGANVLTF; DNA: TGCGCCAGCAGCTTGACCTTTGACAGCTCTGGGGCCAACGTCCTGACTTTC
D: TRBD2; J: TRBJ2-1; V: TRBV7-2; size: NA; CDR3: CASSAPGLAGEQFF; DNA: TGTGCCAGCAGCGCCCCGGGACTAGCGGGGGAGCAGTTCTTC
D: NA; J: TRBJ2-1; V: TRBV15; size: NA; CDR3: CATSNMTGVGEQFF; DNA: TGTGCCACCAGCAACATGACAGGAGTCGGGGAGCAGTTCTTC
D: NA; J: TRBJ1-2; V: TRBV19; size: NA; CDR3: CASSPISTRANYGYTF; DNA: TGTGCCAGTAGCCCCATATCCACGCGAGCTAACTATGGCTACACCTTC
D: NA; J: TRBJ2-5; V: TRBV7-9; size: NA; CDR3: CASSLRGREETQYF; DNA: TGTGCCAGCAGCTTGCGGGGGCGGGAGGAGACCCAGTACTTC
D: TRBD1; J: TRBJ1-5; V: TRBV6-6; size: NA; CDR3: CASRQTGGAGQPQHF; DNA: TGTGCCAGCAGGCAGACAGGGGGCGCTGGGCAGCCCCAGCATTTT
D: NA; J: TRBJ1-2; V: TRBV4-3; size: NA; CDR3: CASSQEPQDPIYGYTF; DNA: TGCGCCAGCAGCCAAGAACCCCAGGATCCTATCTATGGCTACACCTTC
D: TRBD2; J: TRBJ2-2; V: TRBV7-3; size: few; CDR3: CASSPGTTGGELFF; DNA: TGTGCCAGCAGTCCCGGGACTACGGGGGGGGAGCTGTTTTTT
D: TRBD1; J: TRBJ2-7; V: TRBV7-7; size: NA; CDR3: CASSQAGDSPFYEQYF; DNA: TGTGCTAGCAGCCAGGCAGGGGACAGCCCGTTCTACGAGCAGTACTTC
D: NA; J: TRBJ2-7; V: TRBV6-6; size: few; CDR3: CASSYSSSGEQYF; DNA: TGTGCCAGCAGTTACTCGAGTTCGGGGGAGCAGTACTTC
D: NA; J: TRBJ2-2; V: TRBV5-4; size: NA; CDR3: CASSLPNTGELFF; DNA: TGTGCCAGCAGCCTTCCGAACACCGGGGAGCTGTTTTTT
D: TRBD1; J: TRBJ2-7; V: TRBV7-8; size: NA; CDR3: CASSNRDRVGEQYF; DNA: TGTGCCAGCAGCAACCGGGACAGGGTTGGCGAGCAGTACTTC
D: NA; J: TRBJ2-3; V: TRBV20-1; size: NA; CDR3: CSVDHGDTQYF; DNA: TGCAGTGTCGACCACGGGGATACGCAGTATTTT
D: NA; J: TRBJ2-7; V: TRBV11-1; size: NA; CDR3: CASSPRAYEQYF; DNA: TGTGCCAGCAGCCCCAGGGCCTACGAGCAGTACTTC
D: NA; J: TRBJ2-7; V: TRBV4-3; size: NA; CDR3: CASSQDWLGSSYEQYF; DNA: TGCGCCAGCAGCCAAGATTGGCTCGGGAGCTCCTACGAGCAGTACTTC
D: TRBD1; J: TRBJ1-5; V: TRBV7-6; size: NA; CDR3: CASSAWTGTKPNQPQHF; DNA: TGTGCCAGCAGCGCCTGGACAGGGACGAAACCCAATCAGCCCCAGCATTTT
D: NA; J: TRBJ1-1; V: TRBV5-1; size: few; CDR3: CASSSSGGGNTEAFF; DNA: TGCGCCAGCAGCTCCAGCGGGGGCGGGAACACTGAAGCTTTCTTT
D: TRBD2; J: TRBJ2-7; V: TRBV4-3; size: NA; CDR3: CASSPGLAGGPGGEQYF; DNA: TGCGCCAGCAGCCCGGGACTAGCGGGGGGACCGGGGGGAGAGCAGTACTTC
D: TRBD2; J: TRBJ2-7; V: TRBV6-5; size: NA; CDR3: CASRLTSGSSYEQYF; DNA: TGTGCCAGCAGGCTGACTAGCGGGAGCTCCTACGAGCAGTACTTC
D: NA; J: TRBJ2-3; V: TRBV19; size: once; CDR3: CASSPYRQGTDTQYF; DNA: TGTGCCAGTAGCCCATATCGGCAGGGAACAGATACGCAGTATTTT
D: TRBD2; J: TRBJ2-6; V: TRBV5-1; size: NA; CDR3: CASSSGGGGSGANVLTF; DNA: TGCGCCAGCAGTTCGGGGGGGGGAGGCTCTGGGGCCAACGTCCTGACTTTC